This is a list of T cell receptor beta chains from one sample in a study of blood T cells in healthy people across ages. TCRdb reprocessed the 5' RACE reads with MiXCR, giving one entry per CDR3 protein. Here the sample spans some 800,000 distinct CDR3 sequences, 44% being singletons. Material: blood. The receptor set was obtained from a man aged 60 to 75 in good health. Both conserved end residues are part of each CDR3. Fields, in order: clone size, CDR3 length, V gene, J gene, D gene, CDR3 DNA, CDR3 protein. A D gene is named only where the DNA matches it firmly. A row's size may be missing; if present it is once, few, many or a size class.

clone_size: few; cdr3_length: 13; v_call: TRBV29-1; j_call: TRBJ2-5; d_call: TRBD1; cdr3_nt: TGCAGCGCCGGGACAGGGAGGTTGAAGACCCAGTACTTC; cdr3_aa: CSAGTGRLKTQYF
clone_size: NA; cdr3_length: 12; v_call: TRBV20-1; j_call: TRBJ2-5; d_call: TRBD1; cdr3_nt: TGCAGTGCTAAGACAGGGGGTGCGACCCAGTACTTC; cdr3_aa: CSAKTGGATQYF
clone_size: NA; cdr3_length: 19; v_call: TRBV3-1; j_call: TRBJ2-4; d_call: TRBD2; cdr3_nt: TGTGCCAGCAGCCAAGGAGGCAGTCGCGGGAGCATAGTCAAAAACATTCAGTACTTC; cdr3_aa: CASSQGGSRGSIVKNIQYF
clone_size: many; cdr3_length: 14; v_call: TRBV10-3; j_call: TRBJ2-3; d_call: NA; cdr3_nt: TGTGCCATCAGTGATGGGTCTAACCCAGATACGCAGTATTTT; cdr3_aa: CAISDGSNPDTQYF
clone_size: NA; cdr3_length: 16; v_call: TRBV27; j_call: TRBJ1-6; d_call: TRBD1; cdr3_nt: TGTGCCAGCAGTCCCCTAACAGGGGGCGTAGGATCACCCCTCCACTTT; cdr3_aa: CASSPLTGGVGSPLHF
clone_size: few; cdr3_length: 14; v_call: TRBV4-3; j_call: TRBJ1-2; d_call: TRBD1; cdr3_nt: TGCGCCAGCAGCCAGTTACAGGGGGCGAATGGCTACACCTTC; cdr3_aa: CASSQLQGANGYTF
clone_size: NA; cdr3_length: 16; v_call: TRBV3-1; j_call: TRBJ2-4; d_call: NA; cdr3_nt: TGTGCCAACAGCCAAGAGGGCGGAGTAGCCAAAAACATTCAGTACTTC; cdr3_aa: CANSQEGGVAKNIQYF
clone_size: NA; cdr3_length: 14; v_call: TRBV5-1; j_call: TRBJ1-2; d_call: NA; cdr3_nt: TGCGCCAGCAGCGAACCCGGGACACTTCATGGCTACACCTTC; cdr3_aa: CASSEPGTLHGYTF
clone_size: many; cdr3_length: 13; v_call: TRBV9; j_call: TRBJ2-7; d_call: NA; cdr3_nt: TGTGCCAGCGGCCGTGGTAGCTCCTACGAGCAGTACTTC; cdr3_aa: CASGRGSSYEQYF
clone_size: NA; cdr3_length: 13; v_call: TRBV7-9; j_call: TRBJ1-2; d_call: NA; cdr3_nt: TGTGCCAGCAGCCCCCGACAGGTCACTGGCTACACCTTC; cdr3_aa: CASSPRQVTGYTF
clone_size: few; cdr3_length: 16; v_call: TRBV7-2; j_call: TRBJ2-3; d_call: TRBD1; cdr3_nt: TGTGCCAGCACCCTTGGCGACAGGGGAGTTACAGATACGCAGTATTTT; cdr3_aa: CASTLGDRGVTDTQYF
clone_size: few; cdr3_length: 16; v_call: TRBV4-3; j_call: TRBJ1-4; d_call: NA; cdr3_nt: TGCGCCAGCAGCCAAAGATGGGGTGCAACTAATGAAAAACTGTTTTTT; cdr3_aa: CASSQRWGATNEKLFF
clone_size: NA; cdr3_length: 13; v_call: TRBV20-1; j_call: TRBJ2-7; d_call: NA; cdr3_nt: TGCAGTGCTAGTTACGGGGGCAACTACGAGCAGTACTTC; cdr3_aa: CSASYGGNYEQYF
clone_size: few; cdr3_length: 15; v_call: TRBV6-5; j_call: TRBJ2-1; d_call: NA; cdr3_nt: TGTGCCAGCAGTTCCACGGGACTCCCGCCCAATGAGCAGTTCTTC; cdr3_aa: CASSSTGLPPNEQFF
clone_size: NA; cdr3_length: 17; v_call: TRBV7-2; j_call: TRBJ2-7; d_call: TRBD2; cdr3_nt: TGTGCCAGCAGCTTATTAGTACTAGCGGGGGCCTCCTACGAGCAGTACTTC; cdr3_aa: CASSLLVLAGASYEQYF
clone_size: NA; cdr3_length: 14; v_call: TRBV6-1; j_call: TRBJ1-5; d_call: NA; cdr3_nt: TGCGCCAGCAGTGATCGGGACACAAGTCAGCCCCAGCATTTT; cdr3_aa: CASSDRDTSQPQHF
clone_size: NA; cdr3_length: 12; v_call: TRBV7-6; j_call: TRBJ1-2; d_call: NA; cdr3_nt: TGTGCTGGGCGGGGTACTAACTATGGCTACACCTTC; cdr3_aa: CAGRGTNYGYTF
clone_size: NA; cdr3_length: 21; v_call: TRBV11-1; j_call: TRBJ2-3; d_call: NA; cdr3_nt: TGTGCCAGCAGCTTAGGAACCCGACAAACCCGCCAAGCTAGCAGCACAGATGCGCAGTATTTT; cdr3_aa: CASSLGTRQTRQASSTDAQYF
clone_size: NA; cdr3_length: 12; v_call: TRBV20-1; j_call: TRBJ2-5; d_call: NA; cdr3_nt: TGCAGTGCTCCCTCCCAGGGGGAGACCCAGTACTTC; cdr3_aa: CSAPSQGETQYF
clone_size: NA; cdr3_length: 16; v_call: TRBV15; j_call: TRBJ2-1; d_call: NA; cdr3_nt: TGTGCCACCAGCAAAGATAGGAGGGGGGGCTACAATGAGCAGTTCTTC; cdr3_aa: CATSKDRRGGYNEQFF
clone_size: NA; cdr3_length: 13; v_call: TRBV25-1; j_call: TRBJ1-2; d_call: NA; cdr3_nt: TGTGCCAGCAGTCTGGGCATTGTCTATGGCTACACCTTC; cdr3_aa: CASSLGIVYGYTF